Reported below is one TCR beta chain. Its antigen specificity is not known. No base quality information exists; no much larger clone differs at one position. Library preparation employed PCR. The reads were generated on an Illumina HiSeq 2500. To normalize quantification of the TCRbeta repertoire, the TCR libraries were built with molecular barcoding that relied on unique molecular identifiers. In TCRdb, the public reads were trimmed at Q25 with fastp and aligned with MiXCR, with productive beta chains retained. Rows with one shared CDR3 protein collapse into an entry with the most common genes and DNA. This sample gives about 250,000 distinct CDR3 sequences in total; around 25% of them show up just once. The ten top clones hold about 5% of the sample. These data are taken from a study of T-cell reconstitution after alpha-beta-depleted transplantation in children (dated by TCRdb to between 2015 and 2016). Describing the broader study: The study quantitatively tracked T-cell immune reconstitution after TCRalphabeta/CD19-depleted allogeneic hematopoietic cell transplantation in children using TCR repertoire profiling.

From the cysteine up to the phenylalanine, the CDR3 has a length of 15 residues. Only the CDR3 region is kept as DNA, spanning 45 bases read in frame from base 1. The germline ends are 12 bases apart after V is trimmed by 4 bases and J by 3 bases. CDR1 and CDR2, looked up from the germline V gene (reference sequence), are LGHDT and YNNKEL. Overall study results and their limits: Hyperexpanded clone frequencies declined over subsequent months; after one year, T-cell counts and TCRbeta diversity were mostly attributed to newly produced T cells. The apparently early alphabetaT-cell count recovery about two months after transplant was reportedly dependent on only several hundred rapidly expanded clones derived from non-depleted graft cells. The high TCRbeta diversity at day 60 in some patients was ascribed to recipient T cells and intrathymic progenitors that had survived conditioning.

What this sample's treatment or condition label stands for: allogeneic hematopoietic cell transplantation with graft depleted of TCRalphabeta T cells and CD19 B cells. Transplant recipients were children who received TCRalphabeta/CD19-depleted allogeneic hematopoietic cell grafts. This material consisted of PBMCs, mostly from graft donor cells, taken 360 days after TCRalphabeta/CD19-depleted stem cell transplant. The V gene is TRBV3-1 and the J gene is TRBJ2-2, with the D gene uncertain. This clonotype was obtained from a female patient aged 2-9 years who had a stem cell transplant for congenital amegakaryocytic thrombocytopenia, so the T cells may come from the graft donor. The DNA sequence is as follows: TGTGCCAGCAGCCCGCTTAATCCCGACACCGGGGAGCTGTTTTTT. This encodes CASSPLNPDTGELFF.